The 31 T cell receptor beta chains given below trace back to one sample, sequenced in a study of blood T cell repertoires in COVID-19. Libraries were prepared by immunoSEQ multiplex PCR; TCRdb keeps only in-frame clonotypes and omits some of them. The sample lists 150,000 or so clones; 87% were seen once. The sample was peripheral blood. The receptors were gathered from a woman aged 45-65 years with acute or convalescent COVID-19.

The V gene is TRBV2, the J gene TRBJ1-2; D is ambiguous. CDR1 is SNHLY and CDR2 is FYNNEI in the germline V gene. Between the trimmed V and J ends, which lost 2 bases and 4 bases, there was a span of 5 bases. The CDR3 consists of 12 residues. The DNA for the CDR3 is TGTGCCAGCAGTGAACCTTCCTATGGCTACACCTTC. This encodes CASSEPSYGYTF.

The CDR3 DNA sequence: TGTGCCAGCAGCGTAGAGGGGGGGCGAAACACCATATATTTT. Its protein is CASSVEGGRNTIYF. The chain is built from TRBV9 and TRBJ1-3, with D possibly TRBD1 on 6 matching bases. The CDR3 covers 14 residues. Germline assignment: CDR1 SGDLS and CDR2 YYNGEE. Trimming pared 0 bases from V and 5 bases from J, leaving 9 bases between.

In this sample, this clone turned up once. The chain recombines TRBV7-8 with TRBJ2-1; D call uncertain. Germline values: CDR1 SGHVS, CDR2 FQNEAQ. The V end was cut by 8 bases, the J end by 0 bases, with 8 bases between. This CDR3 has 13 residues. CDR3 sequence reads: CASSPSSYNEQFF. In nucleotides, the CDR3 is TGTGCCAGCTCTCCCAGCTCCTACAATGAGCAGTTCTTC.

The chain employs TRBV7-6 and TRBJ1-1; D gene uncertain. The CDR3 is 14 residues long. V was clipped by 5 bases and J by 1 base, with 11 bases between them. CDR1 is SGHVS, CDR2 FNYEAQ, per germline. As DNA, the CDR3 is TGTGCCAGCAGCACGGGTCAAGGGAACACTGAAGCTTTCTTT. Residues: CASSTGQGNTEAFF. The whole variable domain, remainder taken from reference TRBV7-6 and TRBJ1-1, is GAGVSQSPRYKVTKRGQDVALRCDPISGHVSLYWYRQALGQGPEFLTYFNYEAQQDKSGLPNDRFSAERPEGSISTLTIQRTEQRDSAMYRCASSTGQGNTEAFFGQGTRLTVV.

The genes are TRBV11-2 and TRBJ1-1; D is ambiguous. The CDR3 spans 13 residues. CDR1 SGHAT and CDR2 FQNNGV come from the germline V gene. The V end was cut by 1 base, the J end by 3 bases, with 6 bases between. In DNA, the CDR3 is TGTGCCAGCAGCTTAGTCTATTACACTGAAGCTTTCTTT. It translates to CASSLVYYTEAFF.

A single count supports this clone. V usage is TRBV6-6 and J usage is TRBJ2-3, with 8 nucleotides matching TRBD2. Germline assignment: CDR1 MNHNY and CDR2 SVGAGI (reference sequence). The CDR3 has 15 amino acids. J lost 4 bases, V lost 5 bases, and 8 bases had no gene match. In DNA form, the CDR3 reads TGTGCCAGCAGTAGGGGTAGCGGGATAGCAGATACGCAGTATTTT. Translating gives CASSRGSGIADTQYF.

CDR3: CASSLGPVNGNQPQHF. DNA of the CDR3: TGCGCCAGCAGCTTGGGGCCCGTCAACGGCAATCAGCCCCAGCATTTT. The chain employs TRBV5-1 and TRBJ1-5; D is uncertain. CDR1 and CDR2 (germline): SGHRS, YFSETQ. The CDR3 runs 16 residues. Trimming removed 0 bases at V and 2 bases at J, with 12 bases between.

The chain links TRBV24-1 to TRBJ1-1; D call uncertain. The germline V gene encodes CDR1 KGHDR and CDR2 SFDVKD. The CDR3 is made up of 18 amino acids. V was cut by 0 bases and J by 1 base, with 17 bases left in between. The CDR3 here is CATSDLKKMEERNTEAFF. In nucleotides, the CDR3 is TGTGCCACCAGTGATTTGAAAAAAATGGAGGAGAGGAACACTGAAGCTTTCTTT.

This clone occurred once. The rearrangement joins TRBV9 to TRBJ2-3, with 11 bases fitting TRBD2. J lost 4 bases, V lost 3 bases, and 4 bases had no gene match. The CDR3 consists of 15 residues. Germline lookup yields CDR1 SGDLS and CDR2 YYNGEE. The CDR3 coding sequence is TGTGCCAGCAGCGAACTAGCGGGAGAGGCAGATACGCAGTATTTT. Translated, it gives CASSELAGEADTQYF.

The chain employs TRBV19 and TRBJ1-4; TRBD1 aligns across 7 bases. The junction had 3 bases not matched to a gene; V was cut back by 5 bases and J by 0 bases. CDR1 and CDR2 (germline): LNHDA, SQIVND (reference sequence). CDR3 length: 15 residues. This CDR3 is CASSAGQATNEKLFF. The CDR3 DNA follows: TGTGCCAGTAGTGCCGGACAGGCAACTAATGAAAAACTGTTTTTT.

CDR3 sequence: CASSFSRGGYGEAFF. In nucleotides, the CDR3 is TGTGCCAGCAGTTTTTCCCGGGGAGGATATGGTGAAGCTTTCTTT. The chain links TRBV27 to TRBJ1-1; no clear D. CDR3 length: 15 residues. The germline V and J ends were trimmed by 3 bases and 7 bases, with 18 bases remaining between them. CDR1 and CDR2 (germline): MNHEY, SMNVEV (reference sequence).

This clone was counted only a few times. The CDR3 reads CASSRGQTEQFF. The CDR3 coding sequence is TGTGCCAGCAGCAGGGGACAGACTGAGCAGTTCTTC. J is TRBJ2-1 and V is TRBV6-2 or TRBV6-3; 7 bases map to TRBD1. Trimming at V came to 6 bases and at J to 9 bases, leaving 5 bases not matched to a gene. CDR3 length equals 12 residues. The germline V gene has CDR1 MNHEY and CDR2 SVGEGT.

The chain employs TRBV13 and TRBJ1-6; 7 nucleotides align to TRBD1. V was pared by 1 base and J by 7 bases, with 4 bases of the junction left unmatched. CDR1 PRHDT and CDR2 FYEKMQ come from the germline V gene (reference sequence). The CDR3 has 15 residues. CDR3: CASSLEGARNSPLHF. Written as DNA, the CDR3 is TGTGCCAGCAGCTTAGAGGGGGCGAGGAATTCACCCCTCCACTTT. The full variable domain, its missing parts supplied by reference TRBV13 and TRBJ1-6, is AAGVIQSPRHLIKEKRETATLKCYPIPRHDTVYWYQQGPGQDPQFLISFYEKMQSDKGSIPDRFSAQQFSDYHSELNMSSLELGDSALYFCASSLEGARNSPLHFGNGTRLTVT.

The J gene is TRBJ1-3, the V gene TRBV2; 8 bases line up with TRBD1. This CDR3 is 15 amino acids long. V dropped 3 bases and J dropped 4; count of bases not matched to a gene: 5. Germline CDR1 is SNHLY and CDR2 is FYNNEI. CDR3 coding DNA: TGTGCCAGCAGTGATCGGACAGGGTCAGGAAACACCATATATTTT. This encodes CASSDRTGSGNTIYF.

The V gene is TRBV3-1 (or the pseudogene TRBV3-2), the J gene TRBJ1-2, with 7 bases aligning to TRBD1. Germline assignment: CDR1 LGHDT and CDR2 YNNKEL (reference sequence). V trimming: 2 bases; J trimming: 5 bases; junction bases outside the gene matches: 2. This CDR3 contains 13 residues. CDR3 bases: TGTGCCAGCAGCCAAACAGGGGAATATGGCTACACCTTC. Protein sequence: CASSQTGEYGYTF.

The chain combines TRBV4-1 with TRBJ1-1; D is perhaps TRBD1 (5 bases). This CDR3 is built from 13 residues. Looked up from germline, CDR1 is MGHRA and CDR2 is YSYEKL. V dropped 5 bases and J dropped 2 bases, with 9 bases sitting between them. CDR3 coding DNA: TGCGCCAGCAGCGGTTGGGGCAACACTGAAGCTTTCTTT. The encoded protein is CASSGWGNTEAFF.

The chain joins TRBV19 to TRBJ2-2, with D unresolved. The CDR3 is 12 residues long. Trimming stripped 4 bases from V and 7 bases from J, with 7 bases between. The germline V gene has CDR1 LNHDA and CDR2 SQIVND (reference sequence). The CDR3 region is CASSRPLGELFF. CDR3 bases: TGTGCCAGTAGTAGGCCCCTCGGGGAGCTGTTTTTT.

The rearrangement joins TRBV10-3 to TRBJ2-3, with TRBD2 matching 9 bases. J lost 2 bases, V lost 0 bases, and 12 bases had no gene match. The CDR3 runs 19 residues. The germline CDR1 and CDR2 sequences are ENHRY and SYGVKD. CDR3 bases: TGTGCCATCAGTGAGTCTCCCAGCGGGGGGATCATATTCACAGATACGCAGTATTTT. Translation gives CAISESPSGGIIFTDTQYF.

This clone was detected only once. V is TRBV7-2 and J is TRBJ2-3; 10 bases map to TRBD2. This CDR3 comprises 16 residues. V lost 1 base to trimming and J lost 13 bases; unmatched junction nucleotides: 14. Germline values: CDR1 SGHTA, CDR2 FQGNSA. DNA for the CDR3: TGTGCCAGCAGCTTAGGAGCGGGGGGGTACGGCGATCGAGAGTATTTT. Its protein is CASSLGAGGYGDREYF.

The chain links TRBV7-6 to TRBJ1-3, with D unresolved. V lost 3 bases and J lost 0, with 12 bases in between. This CDR3 is 16 amino acids long. Germline lookup yields CDR1 SGHVS and CDR2 FNYEAQ. The CDR3 here is CASSFYERNSGNTIYF. CDR3 bases: TGTGCCAGCAGCTTCTACGAAAGAAACTCTGGAAACACCATATATTTT.

The rearrangement uses TRBV19 and TRBJ1-6; D not certain. CDR1 LNHDA and CDR2 SQIVND come from the germline V gene (reference sequence). The CDR3 length is 14 residues. V was pared by 5 bases and J by 7 bases, with 12 bases between. This chain's CDR3 is CASSLRDVNSPLHF. The CDR3 DNA is TGTGCCAGTAGTCTCCGGGATGTGAATTCACCCCTCCACTTT. The whole variable domain, filled in from reference TRBV19 and TRBJ1-6, reads DGGITQSPKYLFRKEGQNVTLSCEQNLNHDAMYWYRQDPGQGLRLIYYSQIVNDFQKGDIAEGYSVSREKKESFPLTVTSAQKNPTAFYLCASSLRDVNSPLHFGNGTRLTVT.

V and J are TRBV7-6 and TRBJ1-5; D uncertain. The V end lost 4 bases, the J end lost 3 bases, and 10 bases lay between the germline ends. Germline V gene data show CDR1 as SGHVS and CDR2 as FNYEAQ. The CDR3 sequence is 14 residues long. CDR3 amino acids: CASSSGQTNQPQHF. The CDR3 DNA follows: TGTGCCAGCAGCTCTGGGCAGACCAATCAGCCCCAGCATTTT.

The chain's CDR3 is CASSRQAGRDGYTF. CDR3 nucleotide sequence: TGTGCCAGCAGTAGACAGGCCGGGAGGGATGGCTACACCTTC. This chain joins TRBV6-5 and TRBJ1-2, with a tentative D call TRBD1 (6 bases). The CDR3 spans 14 residues. V was shortened by 5 bases and J by 6 bases, with 16 bases between the two germline ends. CDR1 and CDR2 from the germline V gene are MNHEY and SVGAGI.

This clone was observed a handful of times. This sequence joins TRBV10-2 and TRBJ1-5; unclear D gene. Trimming removed 0 bases from V and 5 bases from J, with 8 bases in between. There are 14 residues in the CDR3. Germline loops: CDR1 WSHSY, CDR2 SAAADI. The CDR3 protein is CASSESTPYQPQHF. CDR3 bases: TGCGCCAGCAGTGAGTCGACACCCTATCAGCCCCAGCATTTT.

The rearrangement uses TRBV9 and TRBJ1-1; unclear D gene. In germline, CDR1 is SGDLS, CDR2 YYNGEE. The V and J ends lost 3 bases and 0 bases respectively, with 15 bases between them. The CDR3 runs to 16 residues. The CDR3 region is CASSAFGSEMNTEAFF. The CDR3 DNA follows: TGTGCCAGCAGCGCCTTCGGGTCTGAGATGAACACTGAAGCTTTCTTT.

This clone was detected once. This rearrangement joins TRBV7-7 to TRBJ2-1; TRBD2 matches 8 bases. Germline V gene data show CDR1 as SSHAT and CDR2 as FNYEAQ (reference sequence). V lost 5 bases and J lost 4; bases outside the gene matches: 7. The CDR3 consists of 15 residues. The CDR3 loop is CASSPRLARYNEQFF. CDR3 coding DNA: TGTGCCAGCAGCCCCCGACTAGCGCGATACAATGAGCAGTTCTTC.

The chain carries TRBV5-6 and TRBJ1-1; tentatively, D is TRBD1 (5 bases). V lost 0 bases and J 1 base, leaving 7 bases between the germline ends. CDR3 size: 14 residues. The germline V gene encodes CDR1 SGHDT and CDR2 YYEEEE. The CDR3 region is CASSLEGENTEAFF. Written as DNA, the CDR3 is TGTGCCAGCAGCTTGGAAGGGGAGAACACTGAAGCTTTCTTT.

This clone appeared a single time. The chain carries TRBV9 and TRBJ2-6; tentatively, D is TRBD2 (5 bases). Germline V lookup: CDR1 SGDLS, CDR2 YYNGEE. This CDR3 spans 19 amino acids. With 0 bases removed from V and 0 bases from J, the gap between germline ends came to 16 bases. CDR3 DNA: TGTGCCAGCAGCGTAGGATTAAGCCGGGAATACTCTGGGGCCAACGTCCTGACTTTC. It specifies CASSVGLSREYSGANVLTF.

The V and J genes are TRBV10-2 and TRBJ1-2, with D tentatively TRBD1 (6 bases). The CDR3 sequence is 15 residues long. V was trimmed by 0 bases and J by 3 bases, leaving 11 bases between them. Per the germline V gene, CDR1 is WSHSY and CDR2 is SAAADI. CDR3 amino acids: CASSESRQVHYGYTF. CDR3 DNA: TGCGCCAGCAGTGAGTCCCGACAGGTCCACTATGGCTACACCTTC.

The chain couples TRBV19 to TRBJ1-2; TRBD1 might be the D (5 bases). Germline V CDR1 and CDR2: LNHDA, SQIVND (reference sequence). This CDR3 has 14 amino acids. The ends were cut back, 10 bases at V and 3 bases at J, with 18 bases in the middle. The CDR3 here is CATTPGVRDYGYTF. DNA of the CDR3: TGTGCCACCACCCCGGGGGTAAGGGACTATGGCTACACCTTC.

Only one count was recorded for this clone. This sequence joins TRBV11-3 and TRBJ1-2; D uncertain. V was shortened by 2 bases and J by 7 bases, with 17 bases between the two germline ends. Germline CDR1 is SGHNT and CDR2 is YENEEA. The CDR3 is made up of 15 amino acids. The CDR3 region is CASSLSYPVFSGYTF. CDR3 nucleotide sequence: TGTGCCAGCAGCTTATCTTATCCCGTCTTTAGTGGCTACACCTTC. Filled out from reference TRBV11-3 and TRBJ1-2, the complete variable domain reads EAGVVQSPRYKIIEKKQPVAFWCNPISGHNTLYWYLQNLGQGPELLIRYENEEAVDDSQLPKDRFSAERLKGVDSTLKIQPAELGDSAVYLCASSLSYPVFSGYTFGSGTRLTVV.